This T cell receptor beta chain derives from a study of blood T cell repertoires in COVID-19. Study details: The samples span acute and convalescent COVID-19 from the United States, Italy and Spain. PBMCs, B-cell-depleted T cells, or T cells provided the cDNA or gDNA that made up the material.

On this clone: Other DNA sequences within the sample encode an identical CDR3.

Original processing methods: Reference gene primer amplification gave nucleated cell count estimates. Clones were sequenced by immunoSEQ multiplex PCR, and TCRdb holds only the in-frame ones, with some missing. Clone size and V and J calls were adopted from that table, with D and trimming inferred from the DNA. The table has 150,000 or so clones, 70% to 85% seen once. V lost 0 bases to trimming and J lost 2 bases, with 5 bases between them. This CDR3 spans 13 amino acids. Germline V lookup: CDR1 SGDLS, CDR2 YYNGEE. Sequencing used peripheral blood. This clonotype was sampled from a woman at least 80 years old with acute or convalescent COVID-19. The chain has TRBV9 and TRBJ2-5; D is unresolved. The CDR3 bases are TGTGCCAGCAGCGTAGACAGTCAAGAGACCCAGTACTTC. Its translation: CASSVDSQETQYF.